This note documents a single TCR beta chain sequence. Antigen specificity is unknown. This specimen comes from a study of CD8+CD57+ T cells in acquired aplastic anemia. Study details: Mean DNA quantity obtained from sorted CD4+ and CD8+ cells was 2.5 to 4 ug.

Findings and limits, study-wide: Overlapping CD8+ CDR3 repertoires of patients and controls contained some 30 shared sequences.

Sequencing was done on patients that had shown CD8+CD57+ cell expansion by flow cytometry. The diagnosis in all patients was severe acquired aplastic anemia. Therapy had not been given to patients before blood sampling. TCR beta VDJ and CDR3 profiles were obtained from a genomic DNA template. MiXCR was run by TCRdb on the reads, yielding one entry per CDR3 protein. In the table there are fewer than 250,000 distinct CDR3 sequences, less than 60% of which are singletons. The CDR3 has 15 residues. Germline CDR1 is KGHDR and CDR2 is SFDVKD. Germline trimming cut 2 bases from V and 6 bases from J; bases unmatched to any gene: 5.

The sample comprised sorted CD4+, CD8+, or CD8+CD57+ T cells (not recorded which) from PBMCs. The sequence was obtained from a human donor with aplastic anemia. The J gene is TRBJ1-5, the V gene TRBV24-1; 8 bases are a match to TRBD1. CDR3 protein: CATSDSGQGSQPQHF. CDR3 DNA: TGTGCCACCAGTGATTCTGGACAGGGAAGTCAGCCCCAGCATTTT.